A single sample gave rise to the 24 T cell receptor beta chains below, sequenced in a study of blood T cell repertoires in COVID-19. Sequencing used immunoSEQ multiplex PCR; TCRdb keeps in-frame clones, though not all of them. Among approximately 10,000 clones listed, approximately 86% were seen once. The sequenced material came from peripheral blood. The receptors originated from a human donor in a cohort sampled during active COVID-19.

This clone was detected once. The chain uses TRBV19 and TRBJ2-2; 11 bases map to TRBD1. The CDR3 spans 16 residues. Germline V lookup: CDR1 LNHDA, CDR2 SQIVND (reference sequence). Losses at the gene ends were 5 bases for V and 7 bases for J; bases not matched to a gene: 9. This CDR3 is CASSFRDRGTGGELFF. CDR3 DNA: TGTGCCAGTAGTTTTCGGGACAGGGGGACCGGCGGGGAGCTGTTTTTT.

CDR3 in amino acids: CASSLTLAGGPDTQYF. The CDR3 DNA sequence: TGTGCCAGCAGCTTAACCCTAGCGGGGGGGCCAGATACGCAGTATTTT. The chain has TRBV7-3 and TRBJ2-3, with 12 bases identical to TRBD2. The germline V gene encodes CDR1 SGHTA and CDR2 FQGTGA. V trimming: 0 bases; J trimming: 4 bases; junction bases outside the gene matches: 2. The CDR3 spans 16 residues.

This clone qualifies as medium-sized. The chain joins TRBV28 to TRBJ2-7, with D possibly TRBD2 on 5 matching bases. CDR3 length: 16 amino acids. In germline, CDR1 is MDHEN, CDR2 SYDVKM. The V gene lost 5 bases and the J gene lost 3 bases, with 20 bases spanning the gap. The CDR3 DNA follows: TGTGCCAGCAGTCCAAGCTACCCCGGACTTAACTACGAGCAGTACTTC. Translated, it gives CASSPSYPGLNYEQYF.

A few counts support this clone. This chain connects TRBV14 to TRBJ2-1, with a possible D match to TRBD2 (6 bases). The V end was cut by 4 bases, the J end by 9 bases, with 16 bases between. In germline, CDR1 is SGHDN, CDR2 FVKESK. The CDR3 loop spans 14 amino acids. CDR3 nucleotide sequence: TGTGCCAGCAGCCCCGGACTATTTGGTCGTGAGCAGTTCTTC. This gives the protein CASSPGLFGREQFF.

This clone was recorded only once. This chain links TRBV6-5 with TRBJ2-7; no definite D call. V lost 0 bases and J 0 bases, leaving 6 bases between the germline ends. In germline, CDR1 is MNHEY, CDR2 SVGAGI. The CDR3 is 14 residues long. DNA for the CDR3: TGTGCCAGCAGTTACTCTGGCAGCTCCTACGAGCAGTACTTC. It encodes CASSYSGSSYEQYF.

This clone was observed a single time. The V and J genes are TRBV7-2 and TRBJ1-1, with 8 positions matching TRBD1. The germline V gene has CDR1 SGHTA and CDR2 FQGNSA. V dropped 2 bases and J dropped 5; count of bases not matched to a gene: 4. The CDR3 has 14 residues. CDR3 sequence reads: CASSLSTGGTEAFF. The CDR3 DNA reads TGTGCCAGCAGCTTATCTACAGGGGGAACTGAAGCTTTCTTT.

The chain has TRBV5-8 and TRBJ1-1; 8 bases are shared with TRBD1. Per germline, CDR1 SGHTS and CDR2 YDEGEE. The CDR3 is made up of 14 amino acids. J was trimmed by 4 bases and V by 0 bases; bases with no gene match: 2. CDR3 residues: CASSLGTGFTEAFF. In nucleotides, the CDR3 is TGTGCCAGCAGCTTGGGGACAGGGTTCACTGAAGCTTTCTTT.

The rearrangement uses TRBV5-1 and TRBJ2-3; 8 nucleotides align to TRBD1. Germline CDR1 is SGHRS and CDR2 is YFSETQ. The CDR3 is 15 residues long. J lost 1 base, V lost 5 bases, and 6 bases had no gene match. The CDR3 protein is CASSGRGQGTDTQYF. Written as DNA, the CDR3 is TGCGCCAGCAGTGGTAGGGGACAGGGCACAGATACGCAGTATTTT.

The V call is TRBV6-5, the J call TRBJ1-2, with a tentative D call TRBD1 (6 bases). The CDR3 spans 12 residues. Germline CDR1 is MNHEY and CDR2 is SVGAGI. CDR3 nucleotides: TGTGGAGCGTCCGGACAGTTTTATGGCTACACCTTC. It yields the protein CGASGQFYGYTF.

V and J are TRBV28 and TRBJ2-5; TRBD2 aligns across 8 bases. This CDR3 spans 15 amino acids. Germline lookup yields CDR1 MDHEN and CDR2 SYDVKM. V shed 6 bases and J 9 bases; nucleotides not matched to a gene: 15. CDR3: CASSSTGTRLSAQYF. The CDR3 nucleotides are TGTGCCAGCAGCTCCACCGGGACTAGGTTATCGGCCCAGTACTTC.

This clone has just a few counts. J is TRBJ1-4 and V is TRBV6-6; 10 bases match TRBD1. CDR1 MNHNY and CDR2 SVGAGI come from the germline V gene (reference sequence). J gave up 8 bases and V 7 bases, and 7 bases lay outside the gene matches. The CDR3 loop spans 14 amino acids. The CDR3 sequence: CASNSGTGAEKLFF. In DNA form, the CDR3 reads TGTGCCAGCAACTCCGGGACAGGGGCCGAAAAACTGTTTTTT.

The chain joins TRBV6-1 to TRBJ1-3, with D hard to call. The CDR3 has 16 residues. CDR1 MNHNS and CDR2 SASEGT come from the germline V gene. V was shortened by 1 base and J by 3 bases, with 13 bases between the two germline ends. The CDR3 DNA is TGTGCCAGCAGTGAAGTCATAGCCTTGATTGGAAACACCATATATTTT. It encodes CASSEVIALIGNTIYF.

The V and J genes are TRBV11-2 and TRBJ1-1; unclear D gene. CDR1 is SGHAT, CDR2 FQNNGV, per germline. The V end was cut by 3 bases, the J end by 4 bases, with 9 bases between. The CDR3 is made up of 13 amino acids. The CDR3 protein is CASSLESGTEAFF. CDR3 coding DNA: TGTGCCAGCAGCTTGGAAAGCGGCACTGAAGCTTTCTTT.

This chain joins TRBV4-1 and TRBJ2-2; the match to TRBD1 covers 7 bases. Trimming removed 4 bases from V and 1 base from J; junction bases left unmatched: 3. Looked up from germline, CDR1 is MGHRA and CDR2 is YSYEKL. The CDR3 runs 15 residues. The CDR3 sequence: CASSRRQGNTGELFF. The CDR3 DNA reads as TGCGCCAGCAGCCGCCGACAGGGGAACACCGGGGAGCTGTTTTTT.

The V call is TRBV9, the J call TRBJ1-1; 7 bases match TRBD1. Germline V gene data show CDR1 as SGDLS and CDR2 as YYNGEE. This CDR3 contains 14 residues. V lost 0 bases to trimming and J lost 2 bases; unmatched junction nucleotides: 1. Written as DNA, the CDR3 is TGTGCCAGCAGCGTAGGGGACAGAAACACTGAAGCTTTCTTT. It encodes CASSVGDRNTEAFF.

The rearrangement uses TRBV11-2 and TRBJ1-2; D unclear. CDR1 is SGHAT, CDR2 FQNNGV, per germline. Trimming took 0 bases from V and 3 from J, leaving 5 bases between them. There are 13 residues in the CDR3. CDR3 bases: TGTGCCAGCAGCTTAGATCTTGACTATGGCTACACCTTC. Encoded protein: CASSLDLDYGYTF.

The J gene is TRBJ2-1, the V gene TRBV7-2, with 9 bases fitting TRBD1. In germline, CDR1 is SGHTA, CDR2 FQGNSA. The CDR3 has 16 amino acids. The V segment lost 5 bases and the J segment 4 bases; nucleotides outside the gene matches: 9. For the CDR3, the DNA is TGTGCCAGCAGCGAGAGCGGGACAGGGAGTTACAATGAGCAGTTCTTC. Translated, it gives CASSESGTGSYNEQFF.

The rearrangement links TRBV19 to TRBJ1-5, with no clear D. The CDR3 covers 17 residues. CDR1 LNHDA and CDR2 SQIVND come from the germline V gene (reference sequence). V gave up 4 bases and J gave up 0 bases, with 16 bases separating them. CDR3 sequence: CASSTQPRRNSNQPQHF. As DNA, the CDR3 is TGTGCCAGTAGTACCCAGCCACGGAGAAATAGCAATCAGCCCCAGCATTTT. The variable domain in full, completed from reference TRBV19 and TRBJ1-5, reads DGGITQSPKYLFRKEGQNVTLSCEQNLNHDAMYWYRQDPGQGLRLIYYSQIVNDFQKGDIAEGYSVSREKKESFPLTVTSAQKNPTAFYLCASSTQPRRNSNQPQHFGDGTRLSIL.

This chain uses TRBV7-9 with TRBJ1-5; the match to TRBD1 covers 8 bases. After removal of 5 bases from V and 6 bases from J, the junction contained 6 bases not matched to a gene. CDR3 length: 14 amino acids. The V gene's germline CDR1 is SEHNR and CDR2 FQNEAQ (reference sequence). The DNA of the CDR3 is TGTGCCAGCAGCAAGACAGGGGTCGGTCAGCCCCAGCATTTT. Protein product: CASSKTGVGQPQHF.

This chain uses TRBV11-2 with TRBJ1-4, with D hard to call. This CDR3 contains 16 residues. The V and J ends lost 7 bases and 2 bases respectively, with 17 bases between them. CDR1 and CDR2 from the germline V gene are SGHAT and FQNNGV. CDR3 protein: CASNLHASVTNEKLFF. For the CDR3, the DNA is TGTGCCAGCAACCTTCATGCGTCGGTCACTAATGAAAAACTGTTTTTT.

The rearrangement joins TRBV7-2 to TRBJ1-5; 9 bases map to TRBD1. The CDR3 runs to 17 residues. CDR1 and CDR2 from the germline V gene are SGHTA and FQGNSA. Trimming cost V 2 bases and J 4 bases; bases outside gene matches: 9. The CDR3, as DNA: TGTGCCAGCAGCTTAACCTGGACAGGGGTCTGGAATCAGCCCCAGCATTTT. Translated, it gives CASSLTWTGVWNQPQHF.

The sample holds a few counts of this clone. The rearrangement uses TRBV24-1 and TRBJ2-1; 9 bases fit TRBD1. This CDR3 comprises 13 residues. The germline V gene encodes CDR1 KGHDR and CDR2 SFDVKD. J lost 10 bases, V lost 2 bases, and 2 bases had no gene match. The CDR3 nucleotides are TGTGCCACCAGTGATTATGGGACAGGGGAGCAGTTCTTC. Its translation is CATSDYGTGEQFF.

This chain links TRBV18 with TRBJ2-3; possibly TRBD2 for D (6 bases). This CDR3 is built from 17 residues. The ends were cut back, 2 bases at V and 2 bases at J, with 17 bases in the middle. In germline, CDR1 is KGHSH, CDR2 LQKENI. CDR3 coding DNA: TGTGCCAGCTCACCATACGTTAGCGGACTGAACACAGATACGCAGTATTTT. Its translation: CASSPYVSGLNTDTQYF.

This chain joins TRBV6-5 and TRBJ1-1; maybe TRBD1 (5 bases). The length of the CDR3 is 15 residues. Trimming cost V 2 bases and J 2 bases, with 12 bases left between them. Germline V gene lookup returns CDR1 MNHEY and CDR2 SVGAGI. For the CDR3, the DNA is TGTGCCAGCAGTTACCTCGGACAAGCCAACACTGAAGCTTTCTTT. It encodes CASSYLGQANTEAFF.